The clone carrying this TCR beta chain has at least ten counts. This record belongs to a study of breast tumors, draining lymph nodes, adjacent tissues. The length of the CDR3 is 16 residues. Losses at the gene ends were 5 bases for V and 5 bases for J; bases not matched to a gene: 10. Looked up from germline, CDR1 is SNHLY and CDR2 is FYNNEI. TCRdb ran MiXCR on the multiplex PCR reads and lists one entry per CDR3 protein. The sample lists more than 30,000 distinct CDR3 sequences, roughly three fifths occurring once. The receptor was isolated from a female donor with breast cancer. Some clones in this sample may be carry-over from other donors' samples. Sequencing was performed on breast tumor tissue. V and J are TRBV2 and TRBJ2-1, with TRBD2 matching 9 bases. The CDR3 reads CASSPLGGGADNEQFF. The CDR3 DNA sequence: TGTGCCAGCAGTCCCCTTGGCGGGGGGGCCGACAATGAGCAGTTCTTC.